This T cell receptor (beta chain) was profiled in a study of blood T cell repertoires in COVID-19 (dated by TCRdb to 2019 to 2021). Regarding the complete study: Samples covering the acute and convalescent phases of COVID-19 were provided by collaborators in the United States, Italy and Spain. HLA class I and class II types, where available, came from metadata supplied by the sample provider rather than from assay-based typing. The repertoires were released in a freely available public database meant as a resource for research on the immune response to SARS-CoV-2. Subjects who had been exposed to COVID-19, were actively infected with it, or had recovered from it provided the deeply sampled blood TCRbeta repertoires that made up the dataset. The samples were drawn from the first 160 participants of the ongoing ImmuneRACE study and from some 1,300 subjects provided by 6 global collaborators. Sample metadata almost always included a de-identified subject ID, COVID-19 status, age in years and sex. The prospective study material was composed of cDNA or gDNA derived from T cells, B-cell-depleted T cells, or PBMCs. Broad study findings and their caveats: The quantity of clinical and demographic metadata differed by source and by participant and was supplied without curation.

Each collaborating institution followed its own protocols to collect whole blood in K2EDTA tubes. Collaborator samples were shipped for TCRbeta analysis as frozen whole blood, isolated PBMCs, or DNA extracted from either sample type. Measured from the cysteine to the phenylalanine, the CDR3 is 18 residues long. Only the CDR3 DNA is retained, 54 bases long and in frame from the first base. V was cut back by 2 bases and J by 0 bases, leaving a gap of 17 bases between them. Looking up the germline V gene yields CDR1 KGHSH and CDR2 LQKENI. The immunoSEQ Assay, a bias-controlled multiplex PCR, was used to amplify TCRbeta CDR3 regions from genomic DNA. Concerning the study's data processing: The number of nucleated cells in each sample was estimated by amplification of reference gene primers within the assay. To quantify the absolute abundance of each unique TCRbeta CDR3 rearrangement, sequence reads were collapsed and filtered. For each sample, productive Simpson clonality was calculated as the square root of Simpson's diversity index over productive rearrangements. TCRdb retrieved this table from immuneACCESS and kept in-frame rearrangements only. Not all clones are present; in checked studies, unresolved V genes account for under half, and no reason is known for the remainder. V and J calls and clone size come straight from that table; D and trimming were deduced from the DNA. Across this sample there are roughly 50,000 clones, with about 90% seen only once. In total, the top ten clones hold more than 15% of the sample.

As for this clone: Its antigen is currently not known. The input lacks base qualities; no much larger clone sits a single base away.

Recombination joined TRBV18 with TRBJ1-3, with no confident D gene call. This receptor was obtained from a human donor in a cohort sampled during active COVID-19. Sequenced material: peripheral blood. The nucleotide sequence reads TGTGCCAGCTCACCAAAACGGACTGATCAACGCTCTGGAAACACCATATATTTT. Translation gives CASSPKRTDQRSGNTIYF.